The rows below give T cell receptor beta chains drawn from one sample of a study of Ad26.COV2.S vaccination and SARS-CoV-2 variants. TCRdb's table, derived via immunoSEQ multiplex PCR, lists solely in-frame clones and lacks some. The table lists about 280,000 clones, about 90% of them singletons. The sample in question was peripheral blood, obtained in a trial of Ad26.COV2.S vaccine versus placebo. The receptor source for this set is a person between 18 and 65 years old who received the Ad26.COV2.S COVID-19 vaccine or a placebo. CDR3s include the opening cysteine and the closing phenylalanine or tryptophan. The D gene is left open where the match is weak. Size tells how often a clone was seen (once, few, many) or the class of an expanded clone, and some rows leave it out.

cdr3_nt	cdr3_aa	cdr3_length	v_call	j_call	clone_size	d_call
TGTGCCAGCTCACTTCCGACTAGCGGGAGGTTTTCCTACAATGAGCAGTTCTTC	CASSLPTSGRFSYNEQFF	18	TRBV18	TRBJ2-1	once	TRBD2
TGTGCCAGCAGCGACACCGGGACTAGCGACAATGAGCAGTTCTTC	CASSDTGTSDNEQFF	15	TRBV9	TRBJ2-1	-	TRBD2
TGTGCCAGCAGCCCCTCTCCGGGACAGGGGTTCACCGGGGAGCTGTTTTTT	CASSPSPGQGFTGELFF	17	TRBV5-5	TRBJ2-2	once	TRBD1
TGTGCCAGCTCACCACGCCGAACAGGGCCTACCCCTGAAGCTTTCTTT	CASSPRRTGPTPEAFF	16	TRBV18	TRBJ1-1	-	-
TGTGCCAGCTCACCTGCAGGAGGGAGTGGGAACACCATATATTTT	CASSPAGGSGNTIYF	15	TRBV18	TRBJ1-3	-	-
TGTGCCAGCAGTGGTCGGGACAGCGTTAATGAAAAACTGTTTTTT	CASSGRDSVNEKLFF	15	TRBV6-6	TRBJ1-4	-	TRBD1
TGTGCCAGCAGCCTGGGGAGGGATGGGACCCAGTACTTC	CASSLGRDGTQYF	13	TRBV14	TRBJ2-5	-	TRBD2
TGTGCCAGCAGCTTAGGGAGGGGGCCTTCGGGCTTAGAGACCCAGTACTTC	CASSLGRGPSGLETQYF	17	TRBV7-2	TRBJ2-5	once	-
TGTGCCAGCAGCTACACCCGGGACAGGGGGTGGACTGAAGCTTTCTTT	CASSYTRDRGWTEAFF	16	TRBV28	TRBJ1-1	-	TRBD1
TGTGCCAGCAGCTATTCTAGATCGGGCGAGCAGTACTTC	CASSYSRSGEQYF	13	TRBV7-2	TRBJ2-7	once	-
TGTGCCAGCACGACCTATGCGGGCAATCAGCCCCAGCATTTT	CASTTYAGNQPQHF	14	TRBV6-5	TRBJ1-5	-	-
TGTGCCAGTTCGGACAGGGGGCCGTACGAGCAGTACTTC	CASSDRGPYEQYF	13	TRBV12-3/TRBV12-4	TRBJ2-7	once	TRBD1
TGCGCCAGCAGCCTGCAGGGACAGGGGGTAAACATTCAGTACTTC	CASSLQGQGVNIQYF	15	TRBV5-1	TRBJ2-4	-	TRBD1
TGTGCCATCAGTGAGTCGGACGGGAGGCTCTACGAGCAGTACTTC	CAISESDGRLYEQYF	15	TRBV10-3	TRBJ2-7	-	TRBD2
TGTGCCAGCATTGCCACGGGGAATACCTACGAGCAGTACTTC	CASIATGNTYEQYF	14	TRBV28	TRBJ2-7	few	-
TGTGCCAGCAGCTTAGGTCCGGGACAGGTATATGGCTACACCTTC	CASSLGPGQVYGYTF	15	TRBV11-2	TRBJ1-2	-	TRBD1
TGTGCCAGCAGCTTCTCTACCTATCAGGGTGAGCAGTTCTTC	CASSFSTYQGEQFF	14	TRBV11-2	TRBJ2-1	-	-
TGTGCCAGTTACCAGGGAAGGGGTTCCTATGGCTACACCTTC	CASYQGRGSYGYTF	14	TRBV5-6	TRBJ1-2	few	-
TGTGCCAGCAGCGTTACAGGGGCCGGGGAGCTGTTTTTT	CASSVTGAGELFF	13	TRBV6-5	TRBJ2-2	-	TRBD1
TGTGCCAGTCGTACATTGAGGGGGACCCAGTACTTC	CASRTLRGTQYF	12	TRBV19	TRBJ2-5	-	-
TGCGCCAGCAGCAAATCTCCCGGGACAGGCCTACTCTACGAGCAGTACTTC	CASSKSPGTGLLYEQYF	17	TRBV5-1	TRBJ2-7	-	TRBD1
TGTGCCAGCAGCTTCGGGGCGAACACTGAAGCTTTCTTT	CASSFGANTEAFF	13	TRBV7-3	TRBJ1-1	-	-
TGTGCCAGCAGCGTAGAAGGGTACGGCACTGAAGCTTTCTTT	CASSVEGYGTEAFF	14	TRBV9	TRBJ1-1	few	-
TGCGCCAGCAGCCAAGACGACAGGGGGGGCAACACTGAAGCTTTCTTT	CASSQDDRGGNTEAFF	16	TRBV4-3	TRBJ1-1	-	TRBD1
TGTGCCAGCAGCGAAACACCCCTCAAAAAGGACACTGAAGCTTTCTTT	CASSETPLKKDTEAFF	16	TRBV7-9	TRBJ1-1	few	-
TGTGCCAGCAGCTTTACTGTTCCCGGGGAAGCTTTCTTT	CASSFTVPGEAFF	13	TRBV7-8	TRBJ1-1	-	-
TGCGCCAGCAGCTTCCAGGGGGCAAATGGTTCACCCCTCCACTTT	CASSFQGANGSPLHF	15	TRBV4-3	TRBJ1-6	-	TRBD1
TGTGCCAGCAGTTTTAGGGGGGGGATGAACACTGAAGCTTTCTTT	CASSFRGGMNTEAFF	15	TRBV28	TRBJ1-1	-	-
TGTGCCTGGAGTGTATTGCTGGCATCCTATGGCTACACCTTC	CAWSVLLASYGYTF	14	TRBV30	TRBJ1-2	-	-
TGCGCCAGCAGCTTGGAGGACACAGGCGGCTACACCTTC	CASSLEDTGGYTF	13	TRBV5-1	TRBJ1-2	-	-
TGTGCCAGCAGCGTCGGGACTAGCGGGGGGAGCTCCTACAATGAGCAGTTCTTC	CASSVGTSGGSSYNEQFF	18	TRBV9	TRBJ2-1	-	TRBD2
TGTGCCATCAGTGAACATGAGGGATTGACTGGAAACACCATATATTTT	CAISEHEGLTGNTIYF	16	TRBV10-3	TRBJ1-3	-	-
TGCGCCAGCAGCTTGGTAGGCAGCCTCTCTGGAAACACCATATATTTT	CASSLVGSLSGNTIYF	16	TRBV5-1	TRBJ1-3	-	-
TGCGCCAGCAGCCCGGAGGGGTCACTGACCTACGAGCAGTACTTC	CASSPEGSLTYEQYF	15	TRBV5-1	TRBJ2-7	few	-
TGTGCCAGCTCACCCTACGGGGCAGCGGAGGAAAAACTGTTTTTT	CASSPYGAAEEKLFF	15	TRBV18	TRBJ1-4	-	-
TGTGCCAGCAGTAACCCGGGACAGGGCGACGAGCAGTACTTC	CASSNPGQGDEQYF	14	TRBV6-5	TRBJ2-7	once	TRBD1
TGCGCCAGCAGCTTAGGACAGGGCTTGAACACTGAAGCTTTCTTT	CASSLGQGLNTEAFF	15	TRBV5-1	TRBJ1-1	-	TRBD1
TGTGCCAGTACCAACCCCGGTTGGGACAGGGCTAACTATGGCTACACCTTC	CASTNPGWDRANYGYTF	17	TRBV19	TRBJ1-2	-	TRBD1
TGTGCCATCAGTGAAGGGGCTAGCGGACGGTTCTTC	CAISEGASGRFF	12	TRBV10-3	TRBJ2-1	-	TRBD2
TGTGCCAGCAGCTTAGCCACCTATCAGCCCCAGCATTTT	CASSLATYQPQHF	13	TRBV7-2	TRBJ1-5	-	-
TGTGCCAGCAGTGAAAATGGGTGGGGGGCCAAAAACATTCAGTACTTC	CASSENGWGAKNIQYF	16	TRBV2	TRBJ2-4	-	-
TGCAGCGTTCAAAAGGGGAGGAATTCACCCCTCCACTTT	CSVQKGRNSPLHF	13	TRBV29-1	TRBJ1-6	-	-
TGTGCCAGCAGCTTATTTATCCAAGAGACCCAGTACTTC	CASSLFIQETQYF	13	TRBV7-3	TRBJ2-5	once	-
TGTGCCAGCAGGGGGACAGCCGCAACTAATGAAAAACTGTTTTTT	CASRGTAATNEKLFF	15	TRBV2	TRBJ1-4	-	TRBD1
TGCGCCAGCAGCCAGGGCCCGACAGGGTCCGGTTCACCCCTCCACTTT	CASSQGPTGSGSPLHF	16	TRBV4-3	TRBJ1-6	few	TRBD1
TGCGCCAGCACCTGGGGCTCTCAAGAGACCCAGTACTTC	CASTWGSQETQYF	13	TRBV5-1	TRBJ2-5	-	-
TGCGCCAGCAGCCAAGAAACTACGACCATAGGCTATGGCTACACCTTC	CASSQETTTIGYGYTF	16	TRBV4-1	TRBJ1-2	-	-
TGTGCCAGCGTATTCGACACTGAAGCTTTCTTT	CASVFDTEAFF	11	TRBV7-9	TRBJ1-1	-	-
TGCGCCTTACGATTGGGACTAGCGGATGACCTAACCCAAGAGACCCAGTACTTC	CALRLGLADDLTQETQYF	18	TRBV5-1	TRBJ2-5	-	TRBD2
TGTGCCAGCAGTCGGAAACACTCTAACTATGGCTACACCTTC	CASSRKHSNYGYTF	14	TRBV27	TRBJ1-2	-	-
TGCGCCAGCAGCCAAGGAGATTGGGGCTACACCTTC	CASSQGDWGYTF	12	TRBV4-3	TRBJ1-2	-	-
TGTGCCTGGAACGGGGGGACGACCGAAGCTTTCTTT	CAWNGGTTEAFF	12	TRBV30	TRBJ1-1	-	-
TGTGCCTGGAGTAGGGGGACCCTTAAGGAGCAGTTCTTC	CAWSRGTLKEQFF	13	TRBV30	TRBJ2-1	-	-
TGTGCCAGCACTATCACAGGGAGGGAGAATGAAAAACTGTTTTTT	CASTITGRENEKLFF	15	TRBV2	TRBJ1-4	-	-
TGTGCCAGTAGTATCAGCGACAATTACTACGAGCAGTACTTC	CASSISDNYYEQYF	14	TRBV19	TRBJ2-7	-	-